This T cell receptor beta chain was obtained from a study of blood T cell repertoires in COVID-19. Study summary: The study drew acute and convalescent COVID-19 samples from the United States, Italy and Spain. PBMCs, B-cell-depleted T cells, or T cells provided the cDNA or gDNA that made up the material.

Trimming removed 0 bases at V and 0 bases at J, with 10 bases between. The CDR3 length is 16 residues. Germline loops: CDR1 SGHNT, CDR2 YYREEE (reference sequence). Original processing notes: The assay estimated nucleated cells by amplifying reference gene primers. TCRdb keeps only in-frame clones here, not all; method: immunoSEQ multiplex PCR. The V and J calls and the clone size are those of that table, but D and trimming were determined from the DNA. The table shows about 120,000 clones, with roughly nine tenths occurring only once. The chain carries TRBV5-4 and TRBJ2-1, with a weak D call TRBD1 (6 bases). What was sequenced was peripheral blood. The sequence was obtained from a man aged 70 or older with active or convalescent COVID-19. In nucleotides, the CDR3 is TGTGCCAGCAGCTTGGGAGGCAGGGGCTCCTACAATGAGCAGTTCTTC. Its translation: CASSLGGRGSYNEQFF.